The next 15 T cell receptor beta chains were all read from a single sample in a study of beta chain features in type 1 diabetes. Isolated RNA was reverse transcribed in full, so expressed TCRB transcripts were sequenced. The table came from immunoSEQ multiplex PCR; TCRdb's copy has only in-frame clones and leaves some out. Found here are 900,000 or so clones, 15% to 20% of them singletons; the top ten hold around 0.02%. The material sequenced was naive CD4+ T cells from blood. The receptors derive from a woman between 18 and 29 years old in good health.

This clone was counted only a few times. V and J are TRBV29-1 and TRBJ2-1, with TRBD2 matching 10 bases. The length of the CDR3 is 12 residues. Germline lookup yields CDR1 SQVTM and CDR2 ANQGSEA. CDR3: CTGTSDYNEQFF. CDR3 DNA sequence: TGCACCGGGACTAGCGACTACAATGAGCAGTTCTTC.

This clone was observed a handful of times. The V gene is TRBV11-2, the J gene TRBJ2-2, with D uncertain. Germline values: CDR1 SGHAT, CDR2 FQNNGV. The CDR3 is made up of 15 amino acids. V dropped 5 bases and J dropped 4 bases, with 14 bases sitting between them. The CDR3 sequence is CASSPQHKITGELFF. The CDR3 nucleotides are TGTGCCAGCAGCCCCCAGCACAAAATCACCGGGGAGCTGTTTTTT.

In this sample, this clone turned up a few times. This rearrangement joins TRBV28 to TRBJ2-7; D uncertain. This CDR3 contains 14 residues. V was cut by 4 bases and J by 3 bases, with 13 bases left in between. Germline lookup yields CDR1 MDHEN and CDR2 SYDVKM. The CDR3 reads CASSSPGSFYEQYF. CDR3 bases: TGTGCCAGCAGTTCCCCCGGTAGCTTCTACGAGCAGTACTTC.

This clone was found a few times. The V and J genes are TRBV28 and TRBJ1-4; TRBD1 agrees at 7 bases. The CDR3 covers 15 residues. Germline assignment: CDR1 MDHEN and CDR2 SYDVKM. Germline trimming cut 8 bases from V and 5 bases from J; bases unmatched to any gene: 11. CDR3 loop: CASHPPGQPNEKLFF. The CDR3 DNA follows: TGTGCCAGCCATCCACCGGGACAGCCAAATGAAAAACTGTTTTTT.

The CDR3 region is CASSPRLGGGSTDTQYF. CDR3 bases: TGTGCCAGCAGCCCAAGGCTGGGCGGGGGTAGCACAGATACGCAGTATTTT. V usage is TRBV7-6 and J usage is TRBJ2-3; TRBD2 agrees at 7 bases. The CDR3 is 17 residues long. V was pared by 5 bases and J by 0 bases, with 11 bases of the junction left unmatched. Germline V gene data show CDR1 as SGHVS and CDR2 as FNYEAQ. Using reference TRBV7-6 and TRBJ2-3 for the parts outside the CDR3, the full variable domain is GAGVSQSPRYKVTKRGQDVALRCDPISGHVSLYWYRQALGQGPEFLTYFNYEAQQDKSGLPNDRFSAERPEGSISTLTIQRTEQRDSAMYRCASSPRLGGGSTDTQYFGPGTRLTVL.

The chain is built from TRBV19 and TRBJ2-1; 8 nucleotides line up with TRBD2. The CDR3 is made up of 14 amino acids. Germline V gene data show CDR1 as LNHDA and CDR2 as SQIVND (reference sequence). The ends lost 7 bases at V and 8 bases at J; junction bases unmatched: 10. CDR3 protein: CASNLAGRLHEQFF. DNA for the CDR3: TGTGCCAGTAATTTAGCGGGACGACTACATGAGCAGTTCTTC.

This clone has just a few counts. CDR3 sequence: CASSEQGFSDYEQYF. The CDR3 region has the DNA TGTGCCAGCTCAGAACAGGGGTTTTCGGACTACGAGCAGTACTTC. The chain has TRBV18 and TRBJ2-7; 7 bases agree with TRBD1. CDR3 length equals 15 residues. Per germline, CDR1 KGHSH and CDR2 LQKENI. Trimming cost V 5 bases and J 3 bases; bases outside gene matches: 10.

V gene TRBV5-1 combines with J gene TRBJ2-3, with D tentatively TRBD1 (5 bases). Germline V gene lookup returns CDR1 SGHRS and CDR2 YFSETQ. The V end lost 2 bases, the J end lost 0 bases, and 7 bases lay between the germline ends. The CDR3 has 14 amino acids. The CDR3 region is CASSLQVSTDTQYF. CDR3 sequence (DNA): TGCGCCAGCAGCTTACAGGTTAGCACAGATACGCAGTATTTT.

The table lists this clone with a few counts. V usage is TRBV28 and J usage is TRBJ2-7, with TRBD2 matching over 8 bases. The germline V gene has CDR1 MDHEN and CDR2 SYDVKM. The CDR3 loop spans 15 amino acids. V dropped 2 bases and J dropped 2; count of bases not matched to a gene: 5. The CDR3 nucleotides read TGTGCCAGCAGTTTACTGGTAGCGGGAACCTACGAGCAGTACTTC. Its translation: CASSLLVAGTYEQYF.

V and J are TRBV19 and TRBJ2-1; TRBD2 matches 8 bases. CDR1 and CDR2 from the germline V gene are LNHDA and SQIVND (reference sequence). The CDR3 spans 19 residues. The ends lost 3 bases at V and 4 bases at J; junction bases unmatched: 17. The CDR3 DNA reads as TGTGCCAGTAGTATGGGTAGCGGGACCCGCACTGTCGGATACAATGAGCAGTTCTTC. It codes for CASSMGSGTRTVGYNEQFF.

The rearrangement uses TRBV21-1 and TRBJ2-3; no check of the table's D call, TRBD2, against the DNA was made. TRBV21-1 has pseudogene status. This CDR3 region has 13 residues. In nucleotides, the CDR3 is TGTGCCAGCAGCAACCGGAGGGCCGTAGGGCAGTATTTT. It is translated as CASSNRRAVGQYF.

This clone was seen a handful of times. The V gene is TRBV5-6, the J gene TRBJ2-3, with 9 bases that match TRBD1. This CDR3 contains 15 residues. CDR1 and CDR2 from the germline V gene are SGHDT and YYEEEE. After removal of 2 bases from V and 9 bases from J, the junction contained 10 bases not matched to a gene. CDR3 DNA: TGTGCCAGCAGCTTTGGCTCACAGGGGGCGACGACGCAGTATTTT. Its translation: CASSFGSQGATTQYF.

The V gene is TRBV7-2, the J gene TRBJ2-1; D possibly corresponds to TRBD2 (5 bases). The CDR3 runs 16 residues. Germline-derived CDR1 and CDR2 are SGHTA and FQGNSA. The germline V and J ends were trimmed by 2 bases and 7 bases, with 18 bases remaining between them. CDR3 nucleotides: TGTGCCAGCAGCTTATACGGGGTGAACGCGAAAAATGAGCAGTTCTTC. As protein: CASSLYGVNAKNEQFF.

The chain is built from TRBV7-3 and TRBJ2-1; unclear D gene. The length of the CDR3 is 13 residues. Germline CDR1 reads SGHTA; CDR2 reads FQGTGA. Deletions cut 5 bases from V and 8 bases from J, with 13 bases between. For the CDR3, the DNA is TGTGCCAGCAGCAAGCGCGCTCATCATGAGCAGTTCTTC. It is translated as CASSKRAHHEQFF.

The CDR3 nucleotides read TGCGCCAGCAGCCAAGATCTGGGCCAGGGGAGTCAGCCCCAGCATTTT. It specifies CASSQDLGQGSQPQHF. The chain recombines TRBV4-3 with TRBJ1-5, with TRBD1 as a possible D gene (6 bases). In germline, CDR1 is LGHNA, CDR2 YSLEER. The CDR3 extends over 16 amino acids. V dropped 0 bases and J dropped 6 bases, with 15 bases sitting between them.